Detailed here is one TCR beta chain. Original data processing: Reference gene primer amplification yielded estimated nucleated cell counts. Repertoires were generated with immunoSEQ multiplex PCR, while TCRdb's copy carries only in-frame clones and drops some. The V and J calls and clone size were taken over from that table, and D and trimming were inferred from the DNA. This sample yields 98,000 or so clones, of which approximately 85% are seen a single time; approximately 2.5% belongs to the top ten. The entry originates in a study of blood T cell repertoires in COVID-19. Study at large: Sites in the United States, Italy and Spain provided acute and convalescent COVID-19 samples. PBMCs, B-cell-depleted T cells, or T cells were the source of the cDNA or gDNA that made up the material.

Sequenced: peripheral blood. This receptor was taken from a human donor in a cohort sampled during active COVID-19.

The CDR3 reads CASSEPSRGSEQYF. As DNA, the CDR3 is TGTGCCAGCAGTGAACCGTCCCGGGGGTCTGAGCAGTACTTC. The V call is TRBV2, the J call TRBJ2-7, with D tentatively TRBD2 (6 bases). The CDR3 sequence is 14 residues long. The V gene lost 2 bases and the J gene lost 7 bases, with 15 bases spanning the gap. CDR1 and CDR2 from the germline V gene are SNHLY and FYNNEI. Combining the CDR3 with reference TRBV2 and TRBJ2-7 gives the whole variable domain EPEVTQTPSHQVTQMGQEVILRCVPISNHLYFYWYRQILGQKVEFLVSFYNNEISEKSEIFDDQFSVERPDGSNFTLKIRSTKLEDSAMYFCASSEPSRGSEQYFGPGTRLTVT.